This T cell receptor (beta chain) was observed in a study of blood T cell dynamics during melanoma immunotherapy. The wider study: Patients with metastatic melanoma got pembrolizumab or nivolumab-ipilimumab as first-line care.

Time point meaning: pre-treatment baseline. Patients with prior systemic cancer treatment, concomitant immunosuppressants, or other active malignancies were excluded. Germline CDR1 LNHDA, CDR2 SQIVND (reference sequence). This CDR3 comprises 17 residues. The ends were cut back, 3 bases at V and 0 bases at J, with 14 bases in the middle. Every bulk PBMC sample received the same 350 ng of DNA. Only in-frame clones appear in the TCRdb table, and some are missing; sequencing was by immunoSEQ multiplex PCR. This table has 9,000 to 10,000 clones, approximately 86% appearing once. Notes on this clone: Its antigen is as yet unknown.

Whole-study findings and limits: Unlike progressors, later disease-control patients had W3 repertoires gaining clonality or diversity.

The TCR was taken from a human donor with melanoma. The source was blood, collected from a patient treated with checkpoint blockade. This chain links TRBV19 with TRBJ2-2, with D perhaps assigned TRBD1 or TRBD2 (5 bases each). CDR3 loop: CASSIGTWDPNTGELFF. CDR3 DNA: TGTGCCAGTAGTATTGGCACCTGGGACCCGAACACCGGGGAGCTGTTTTTT.